This TCR beta chain was identified during a study of glioma-infiltrating T cells after dendritic cell vaccination. Study information: Glioblastoma patients came from Phase I and II dendritic cell vaccination trials.

Noted time point: after dendritic cell vaccination, including at tumor progression/relapse. Germline-derived CDR1 and CDR2 are MNHEY and SVGAGI. V was pared by 4 bases and J by 1 base, with 13 bases between. The CDR3 sequence is 15 residues long. The table lists this clone with a count of one. The PCR used 60 V beta and 13 J beta primers. Libraries were prepared by immunoSEQ multiplex PCR; TCRdb keeps only in-frame clonotypes and omits some of them. The sample has tens of thousands of clones, about four fifths seen once. The receptor was derived from a human donor with glioblastoma. This rearrangement joins TRBV6-5 to TRBJ1-1, with TRBD1 as a possible D gene (5 bases). Sample: blood, taken after dendritic cell vaccination. The CDR3 here is CASSSLGAENTEAFF. The CDR3 DNA reads TGTGCCAGCAGTTCCCTTGGGGCAGAGAACACTGAAGCTTTCTTT.